This is a list of T cell receptor beta chains from one sample in a study of early T cells in non-severe SARS-CoV-2 infection. Each CDR3 protein gets one entry after TCRdb re-called the 5' RACE reads with MiXCR. The table includes about 27,000 distinct CDR3 sequences, around 3% detected once. The sample comprised whole blood. The receptors shown here come from an adult who was a healthcare worker with PCR-confirmed SARS-CoV-2 infection or an uninfected control (not recorded which). CDR3s include the opening cysteine and the closing phenylalanine or tryptophan. The order of the fields is J gene, V gene, clone size, D gene, CDR3 protein, CDR3 DNA. A D gene is named only where the DNA matches it firmly. For some rows the clone size is stated as once, few or many, or as a class when expanded; others skip it.

TRBJ2-6,TRBV7-2,many,.,CASSRRFLTGRSSGANVLTF,TGTGCCAGCAGCCGCCGTTTTTTGACAGGGAGGTCCTCTGGGGCCAACGTCCTGACTTTC
TRBJ2-5,TRBV12-3/TRBV12-4,many,.,CASTKTRSETQYF,TGTGCCAGCACCAAGACTAGATCGGAGACCCAGTACTTC
TRBJ2-3,TRBV20-1,many,.,CSASPQADTQYF,TGCAGTGCCTCCCCCCAGGCAGATACGCAGTATTTT
TRBJ2-5,TRBV7-2,many,TRBD1,CASSLQGESETQYF,TGTGCCAGCAGCTTACAGGGGGAGTCAGAGACCCAGTACTTC
TRBJ2-3,TRBV12-3/TRBV12-4,many,.,CASSPRGSVSTDTQYF,TGTGCCAGCAGTCCTCGAGGCTCGGTGAGCACAGATACGCAGTATTTT
TRBJ2-1,TRBV7-9,many,.,CASSTPRSNEQFF,TGTGCCAGCAGCACCCCCAGGTCCAATGAGCAGTTCTTC
TRBJ2-1,TRBV6-4,many,.,CASSSQAENNEQFF,TGTGCCAGCAGTTCACAGGCAGAAAACAATGAGCAGTTCTTC
TRBJ1-5,TRBV19,.,.,CASNPRADYQPQHF,TGTGCCAGTAATCCCCGGGCAGATTATCAGCCCCAGCATTTT
TRBJ2-5,TRBV27,many,.,CASSLSLPEETQYF,TGTGCCAGCAGTTTATCCCTTCCCGAAGAGACCCAGTACTTC
TRBJ1-5,TRBV12-3/TRBV12-4,many,TRBD1,CASSGDSKRNQPQHF,TGTGCCAGCAGTGGGGACAGCAAGCGCAATCAGCCCCAGCATTTT
TRBJ2-2,TRBV6-2/TRBV6-3,many,.,CASSYPLETIYTGELFF,TGTGCCAGCAGTTACCCACTAGAAACAATCTACACCGGGGAGCTGTTTTTT
TRBJ2-5,TRBV24-1,many,TRBD2,CATSDSGGQETQYF,TGTGCCACCAGTGATTCGGGGGGCCAAGAGACCCAGTACTTC
TRBJ2-5,TRBV7-2,many,.,CASSLRWGRQETQYF,TGTGCCAGCAGCTTACGTTGGGGGCGCCAAGAGACCCAGTACTTC
TRBJ2-5,TRBV7-7,many,.,CASSPGVRGGVETQYF,TGTGCCAGCAGCCCAGGGGTGCGCGGGGGTGTGGAGACCCAGTACTTC
TRBJ2-4,TRBV6-1,many,.,CASRGLAKNIQYF,TGTGCCAGCAGAGGGTTAGCCAAAAACATTCAGTACTTC